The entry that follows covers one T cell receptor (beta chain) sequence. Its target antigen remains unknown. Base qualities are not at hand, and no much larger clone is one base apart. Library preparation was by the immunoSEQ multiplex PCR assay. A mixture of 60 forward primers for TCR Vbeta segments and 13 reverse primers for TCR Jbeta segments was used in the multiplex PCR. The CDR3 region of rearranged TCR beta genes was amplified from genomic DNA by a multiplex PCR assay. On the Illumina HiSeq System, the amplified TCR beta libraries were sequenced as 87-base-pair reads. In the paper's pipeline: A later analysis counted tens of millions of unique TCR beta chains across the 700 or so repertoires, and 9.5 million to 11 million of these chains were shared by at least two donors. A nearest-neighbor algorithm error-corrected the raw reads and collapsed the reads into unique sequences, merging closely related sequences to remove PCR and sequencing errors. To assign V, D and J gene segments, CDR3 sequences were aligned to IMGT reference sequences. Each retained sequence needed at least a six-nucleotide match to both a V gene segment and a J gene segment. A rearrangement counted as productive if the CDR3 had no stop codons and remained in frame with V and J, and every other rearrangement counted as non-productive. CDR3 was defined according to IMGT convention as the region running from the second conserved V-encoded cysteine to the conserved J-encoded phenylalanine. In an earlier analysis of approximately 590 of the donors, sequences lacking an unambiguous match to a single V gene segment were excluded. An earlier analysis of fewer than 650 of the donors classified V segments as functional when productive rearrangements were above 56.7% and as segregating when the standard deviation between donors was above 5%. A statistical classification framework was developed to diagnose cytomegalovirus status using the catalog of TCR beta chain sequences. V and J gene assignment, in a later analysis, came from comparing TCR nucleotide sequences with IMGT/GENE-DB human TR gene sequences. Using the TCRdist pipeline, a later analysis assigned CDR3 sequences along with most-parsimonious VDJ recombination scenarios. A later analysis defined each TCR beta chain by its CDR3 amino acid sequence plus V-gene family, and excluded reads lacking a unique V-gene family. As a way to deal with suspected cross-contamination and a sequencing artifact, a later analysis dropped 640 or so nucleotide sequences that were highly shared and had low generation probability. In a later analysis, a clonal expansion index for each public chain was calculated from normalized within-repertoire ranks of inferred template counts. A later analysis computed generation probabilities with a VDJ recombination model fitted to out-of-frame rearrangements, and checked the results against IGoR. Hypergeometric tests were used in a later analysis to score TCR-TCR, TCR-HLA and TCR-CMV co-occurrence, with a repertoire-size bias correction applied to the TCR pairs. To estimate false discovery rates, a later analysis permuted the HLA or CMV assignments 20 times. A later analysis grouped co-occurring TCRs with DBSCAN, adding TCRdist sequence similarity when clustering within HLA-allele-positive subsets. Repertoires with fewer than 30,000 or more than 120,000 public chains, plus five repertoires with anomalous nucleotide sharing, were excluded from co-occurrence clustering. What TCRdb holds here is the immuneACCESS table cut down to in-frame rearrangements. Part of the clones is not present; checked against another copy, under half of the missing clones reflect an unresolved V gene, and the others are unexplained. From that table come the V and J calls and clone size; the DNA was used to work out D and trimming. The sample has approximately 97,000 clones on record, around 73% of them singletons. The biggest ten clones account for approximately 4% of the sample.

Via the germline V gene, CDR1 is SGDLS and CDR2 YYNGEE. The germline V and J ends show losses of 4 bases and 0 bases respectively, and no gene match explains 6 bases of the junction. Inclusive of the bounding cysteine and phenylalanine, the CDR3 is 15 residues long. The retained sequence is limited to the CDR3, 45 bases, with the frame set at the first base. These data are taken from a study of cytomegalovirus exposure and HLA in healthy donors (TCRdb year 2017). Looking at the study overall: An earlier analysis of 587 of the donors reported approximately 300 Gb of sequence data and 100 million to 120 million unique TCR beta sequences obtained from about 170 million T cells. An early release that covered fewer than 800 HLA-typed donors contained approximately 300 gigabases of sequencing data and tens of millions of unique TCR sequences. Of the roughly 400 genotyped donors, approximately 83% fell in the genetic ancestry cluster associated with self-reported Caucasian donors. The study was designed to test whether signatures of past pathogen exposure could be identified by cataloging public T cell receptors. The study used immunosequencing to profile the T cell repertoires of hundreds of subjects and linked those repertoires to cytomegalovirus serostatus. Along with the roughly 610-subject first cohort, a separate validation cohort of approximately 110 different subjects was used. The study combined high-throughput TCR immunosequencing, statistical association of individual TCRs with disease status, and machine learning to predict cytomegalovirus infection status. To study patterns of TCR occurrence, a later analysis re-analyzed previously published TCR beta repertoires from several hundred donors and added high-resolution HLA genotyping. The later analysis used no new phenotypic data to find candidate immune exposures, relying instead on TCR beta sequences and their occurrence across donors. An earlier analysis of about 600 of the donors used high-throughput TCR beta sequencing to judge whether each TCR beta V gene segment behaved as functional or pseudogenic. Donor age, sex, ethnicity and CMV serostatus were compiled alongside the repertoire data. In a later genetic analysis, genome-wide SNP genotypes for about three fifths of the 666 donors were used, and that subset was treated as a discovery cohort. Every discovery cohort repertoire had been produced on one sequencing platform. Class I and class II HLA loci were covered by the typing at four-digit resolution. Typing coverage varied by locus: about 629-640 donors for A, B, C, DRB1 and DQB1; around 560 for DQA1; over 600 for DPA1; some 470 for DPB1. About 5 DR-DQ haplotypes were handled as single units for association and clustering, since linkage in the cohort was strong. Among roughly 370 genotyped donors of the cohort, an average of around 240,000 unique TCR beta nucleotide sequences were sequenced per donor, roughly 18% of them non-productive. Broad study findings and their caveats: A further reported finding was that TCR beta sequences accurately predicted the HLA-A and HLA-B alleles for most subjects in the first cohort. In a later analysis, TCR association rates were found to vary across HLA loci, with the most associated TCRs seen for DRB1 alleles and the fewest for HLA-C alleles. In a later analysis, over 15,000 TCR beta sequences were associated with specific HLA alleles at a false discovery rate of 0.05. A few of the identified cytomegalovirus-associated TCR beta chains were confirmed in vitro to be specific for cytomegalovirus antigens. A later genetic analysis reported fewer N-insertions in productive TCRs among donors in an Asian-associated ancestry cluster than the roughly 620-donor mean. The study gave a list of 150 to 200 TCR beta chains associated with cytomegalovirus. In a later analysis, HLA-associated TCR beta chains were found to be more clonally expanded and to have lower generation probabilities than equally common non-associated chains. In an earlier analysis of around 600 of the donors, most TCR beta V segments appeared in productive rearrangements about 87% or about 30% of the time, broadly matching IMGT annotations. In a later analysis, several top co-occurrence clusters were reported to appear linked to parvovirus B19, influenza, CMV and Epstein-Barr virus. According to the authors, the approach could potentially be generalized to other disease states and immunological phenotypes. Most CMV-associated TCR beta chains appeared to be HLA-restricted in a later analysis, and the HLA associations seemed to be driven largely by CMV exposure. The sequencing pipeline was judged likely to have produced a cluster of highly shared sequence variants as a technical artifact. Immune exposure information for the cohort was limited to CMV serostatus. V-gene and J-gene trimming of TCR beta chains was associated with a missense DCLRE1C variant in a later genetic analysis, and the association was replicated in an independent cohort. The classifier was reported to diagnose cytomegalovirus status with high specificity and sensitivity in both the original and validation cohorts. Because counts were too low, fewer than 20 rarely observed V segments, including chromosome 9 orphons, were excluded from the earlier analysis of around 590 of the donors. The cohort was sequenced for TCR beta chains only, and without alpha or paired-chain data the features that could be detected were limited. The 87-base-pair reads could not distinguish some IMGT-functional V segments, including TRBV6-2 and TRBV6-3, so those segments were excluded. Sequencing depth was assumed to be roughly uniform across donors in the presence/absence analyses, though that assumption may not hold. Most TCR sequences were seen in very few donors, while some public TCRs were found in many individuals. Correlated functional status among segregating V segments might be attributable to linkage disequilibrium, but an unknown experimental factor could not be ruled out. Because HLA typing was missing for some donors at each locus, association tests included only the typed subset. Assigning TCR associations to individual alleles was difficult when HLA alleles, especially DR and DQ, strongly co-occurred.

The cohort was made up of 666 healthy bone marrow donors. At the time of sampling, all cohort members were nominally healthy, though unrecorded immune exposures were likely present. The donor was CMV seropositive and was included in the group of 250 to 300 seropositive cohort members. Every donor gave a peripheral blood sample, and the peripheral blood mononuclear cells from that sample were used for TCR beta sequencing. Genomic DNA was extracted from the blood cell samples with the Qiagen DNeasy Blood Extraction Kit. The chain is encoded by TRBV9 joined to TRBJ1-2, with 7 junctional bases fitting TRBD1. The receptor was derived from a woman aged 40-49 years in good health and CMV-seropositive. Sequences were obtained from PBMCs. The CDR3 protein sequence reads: CASSLGTAPNYGYTF. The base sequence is TGTGCCAGCAGCCTAGGGACAGCGCCTAACTATGGCTACACCTTC.